This paragraph covers one T cell receptor (beta chain) sequence. Its specificity is unknown. Libraries were prepared by immunoSEQ multiplex PCR; TCRdb keeps only in-frame clonotypes and omits some of them. The sample lists 82,000 or so clones; about 93% were seen once. The data were obtained in a study of OX40 agonist ivuxolimab in advanced cancers. General observations from the study: Certain nonresponding patients likewise had low normalized T-cell clonal expansion.

Trimming took off 2 bases at V and 0 bases at J, with 18 bases between the two ends. Germline values: CDR1 SGHRS, CDR2 YFSETQ. The CDR3 extends over 18 amino acids. V gene TRBV5-1 combines with J gene TRBJ1-5; possible D gene TRBD1, 5 bases. The sample consisted of CD4+ or CD8+ T cells sorted from blood, taken in a trial of the OX40 agonist ivuxolimab. The origin of this receptor is an adult with an advanced solid tumor such as melanoma, head and neck, liver or kidney cancer. CDR3: CASSLRDLIPDSNQPQHF. The CDR3, as DNA: TGCGCCAGCAGCTTAAGGGACTTGATACCCGATAGCAATCAGCCCCAGCATTTT.